The clone carrying this T cell receptor (beta chain) was found a few times. Its antigen is still unknown. CDR1 and CDR2 (germline): MDHEN, SYDVKM. CDR3 length: 14 amino acids. With 5 bases clipped from V and 7 bases from J, the junction kept 9 bases outside the gene matches. The tumor samples were collected prior to definitive surgery or chemotherapy. The data stem from a study of high-grade serous ovarian cancer treatment subgroups. About the study: On average, just over 14,000 reads and 7,494 unique TCR beta rearrangements were obtained per sample. General study results and limits: Bulk tumor TCR sequencing gave no spatial information. TCR relatedness rose with neoantigen level and trended with mutation load.

Generated by immunoSEQ multiplex PCR, the TCRdb table keeps only in-frame clones and is missing some. The sample consists of fewer than 6,500 clones, over 70% of them appearing once. The TCR sequence derives from a human donor with high-grade serous ovarian cancer. The sequenced sample was tumor tissue. The chain joins TRBV28 to TRBJ2-7; 9 nucleotides match TRBD2. CDR3 coding DNA: TGTGCCAGCAGTACCGTCCTAGCGGGATGGGAGCAGTACTTC. As protein: CASSTVLAGWEQYF.